One TCR beta chain is described in this entry. These data belong to a study of Ad26.COV2.S vaccination and SARS-CoV-2 variants. TCRdb keeps only in-frame clones here, not all; method: immunoSEQ multiplex PCR. The sample consists of hundreds of thousands of clones, around 92% of them appearing once. CDR1 is LNHDA, CDR2 SQIVND, per germline (reference sequence). The V and J ends lost 5 bases and 2 bases respectively, with 21 bases between them. CDR3 length: 17 residues. Sample treatment: roughly 20 received Ad26.COV2.S at low or high dose, single or two shots; about 5 received placebo; per-sample allocation not given. On day 63 after the first injection, vaccine and placebo recipients gave samples. Whoever gave the sample was an adult aged 18-55 years in Boston.

The V call is TRBV19, the J call TRBJ2-5; the D gene is possibly TRBD1 (6 bases). This TCR was sampled from a person aged 18-60 years who received the Ad26.COV2.S COVID-19 vaccine or a placebo. This sample comprised peripheral blood, obtained in a trial of Ad26.COV2.S vaccine versus placebo. CDR3 sequence reads: CASSGFPGQRGQETQYF. The CDR3 region has the DNA TGTGCCAGTAGTGGGTTCCCCGGACAGCGAGGGCAAGAGACCCAGTACTTC.